A selection of T cell receptor beta chains follows, all from one sample in a study of blood T cell repertoires in COVID-19. Sequenced by immunoSEQ multiplex PCR; TCRdb stores in-frame clones only, minus some. The sample records 150,000 to 200,000 clones, 89% being singletons. The sequencing input was peripheral blood. The receptor source for this set is a man aged 55 to 69 with acute or convalescent COVID-19. Each CDR3 is given with its conserved first and last residue. A D gene is named only where the DNA matches it firmly. For some rows the clone size is stated as once, few or many, or as a class when expanded; others skip it.

TRBV5-1	TRBJ2-7	-	-	CASSSPGSHEQYF	TGCGCCAGCAGCTCGCCAGGGTCCCACGAGCAGTACTTC
TRBV15	TRBJ1-2	-	-	CATSRGAGNPYYGYTF	TGTGCCACCAGCAGAGGGGCAGGGAACCCGTACTATGGCTACACCTTC
TRBV14	TRBJ2-3	-	-	CASSQGLGDTQYF	TGTGCCAGCAGCCAAGGTCTCGGAGATACGCAGTATTTT
TRBV19	TRBJ1-6	-	-	CASSMSYGNSPLHF	TGTGCCAGTAGTATGAGTTACGGGAATTCACCCCTCCACTTT
TRBV3-1/TRBV3-2	TRBJ1-2	-	-	CASSQLFAGNYGYTF	TGTGCCAGCAGCCAACTCTTCGCGGGAAACTATGGCTACACCTTC
TRBV5-4	TRBJ1-3	TRBD1	-	CASSPGGAIGNTIYF	TGTGCCAGCAGTCCAGGGGGAGCGATCGGAAACACCATATATTTT
TRBV5-1	TRBJ1-1	-	-	CASSFGSGIEAFF	TGCGCCAGCAGCTTCGGGTCGGGAATCGAAGCTTTCTTT
TRBV5-5	TRBJ1-4	-	-	CASSFQIGEKLFF	TGTGCCAGCAGCTTCCAAATCGGGGAAAAACTGTTTTTT
TRBV5-1	TRBJ1-6	-	-	CASSSSQADSPLHF	TGCGCCAGCAGCAGTTCGCAAGCTGATTCACCCCTCCACTTT
TRBV5-4	TRBJ2-6	-	-	CASSLDISGANVLTF	TGTGCCAGCAGCTTGGATATCTCTGGGGCCAACGTCCTGACTTTC
TRBV6-5	TRBJ2-5	-	few	CASSYQGSETQYF	TGTGCCAGCAGTTACCAGGGTAGCGAGACCCAGTACTTC
TRBV6-4	TRBJ2-1	-	-	CASSDSWGVSYNEQFF	TGTGCCAGCAGTGACTCCTGGGGGGTCTCCTACAATGAGCAGTTCTTC
TRBV18	TRBJ2-7	-	-	CATTRNESYEQYF	TGTGCCACCACACGTAACGAATCCTACGAGCAGTACTTC
TRBV5-1	TRBJ1-4	TRBD1	-	CASSRAGGTGSEKLFF	TGCGCCAGCAGCCGTGCCGGTGGGACAGGGAGCGAAAAACTGTTTTTT
TRBV11-2	TRBJ1-3	-	-	CASSSGGWGRGTIYF	TGTGCCAGCAGCTCCGGGGGATGGGGTCGGGGCACCATATATTTT
TRBV5-1	TRBJ1-1	TRBD1	once	CASSPARTGNTEAFF	TGCGCCAGCAGCCCCGCGCGGACAGGGAACACTGAAGCTTTCTTT
TRBV2	TRBJ2-7	TRBD1	-	CASGGDRGMYEQYF	TGTGCCAGCGGGGGGGACAGGGGTATGTACGAGCAGTACTTC
TRBV4-1	TRBJ1-5	-	-	CASSRDGLNQPQHF	TGCGCCAGCAGCCGGGACGGACTAAATCAGCCCCAGCATTTT
TRBV3-1/TRBV3-2	TRBJ1-6	TRBD1	once	CASSQGQGGNSPLHF	TGTGCCAGCAGCCAAGGACAGGGGGGGAATTCACCCCTCCACTTT
TRBV5-1	TRBJ1-6	-	-	CASSLARENSPLHF	TGCGCCAGCAGCTTGGCCAGGGAAAATTCACCCCTCCACTTT
TRBV6-2/TRBV6-3	TRBJ2-3	-	-	CASSDLRRGAQYF	TGTGCCAGCAGTGACCTCCGGCGGGGAGCGCAGTATTTT
TRBV2	TRBJ2-5	TRBD1	-	CASSEGGQGETQYF	TGTGCCAGCAGTGAAGGGGGACAGGGAGAGACCCAGTACTTC
TRBV7-2	TRBJ2-7	-	once	CASSSQQSDEQYF	TGTGCCAGCAGCTCTCAACAAAGCGACGAGCAGTACTTC
TRBV30	TRBJ2-7	-	-	CAWSAEGSTYEQYF	TGTGCCTGGAGTGCGGAGGGGTCGACCTACGAGCAGTACTTC
TRBV9	TRBJ2-2	-	-	CASSVGQKNTGELFF	TGTGCCAGCAGCGTAGGACAGAAGAACACCGGGGAGCTGTTTTTT
TRBV6-1	TRBJ1-6	-	-	CASSEMSSYNSPLHF	TGTGCCAGCAGTGAGATGAGCTCCTATAATTCACCCCTCCACTTT
TRBV4-3	TRBJ2-2	-	-	CASSYRVDTGELFF	TGCGCCAGCAGCTACAGGGTGGATACCGGGGAGCTGTTTTTT
TRBV5-1	TRBJ1-2	-	once	CASSFSSGANYGYTF	TGCGCCAGCAGCTTTAGTTCCGGAGCTAACTATGGCTACACCTTC
TRBV5-5	TRBJ1-2	-	-	CASSLYTNYYGYTF	TGTGCCAGCAGCTTGTACACAAATTACTATGGCTACACCTTC
TRBV7-9	TRBJ2-1	TRBD1	-	CASSLGQGAGVNEQFF	TGTGCCAGCAGCTTAGGTCAGGGGGCAGGCGTAAATGAGCAGTTCTTC
TRBV5-1	TRBJ1-4	TRBD1	-	CASSFASGWDRGMSEKLFF	TGCGCCAGCAGCTTCGCATCCGGCTGGGACAGGGGTATGAGTGAAAAACTGTTTTTT
TRBV4-2	TRBJ1-1	TRBD1	-	CASSHAGGESFF	TGTGCCAGCAGCCACGCAGGGGGTGAGTCTTTCTTT
TRBV6-6	TRBJ1-2	TRBD1	once	CATRDRAFGYTF	TGTGCCACCAGGGACAGGGCCTTTGGCTACACCTTC
TRBV23-1	TRBJ1-6	-	-	CASIERIMLDNSPLHF	TGCGCCAGCATCGAACGGATTATGCTAGATAATTCACCCCTCCACTTT
TRBV6-5	TRBJ2-3	-	-	CASSRSAGTDTQYF	TGTGCCAGCAGTCGGTCAGCGGGCACAGATACGCAGTATTTT
TRBV18	TRBJ1-4	TRBD1	-	CASSPRTGGYEKLFF	TGTGCCAGCTCACCACGGACAGGGGGTTATGAAAAACTGTTTTTT
TRBV4-2	TRBJ2-7	TRBD1	-	CASSPGQGSYEQYF	TGTGCCAGCAGCCCAGGACAGGGCTCCTACGAGCAGTACTTC
TRBV6-6	TRBJ1-1	-	-	CASSWGVEAFF	TGTGCCAGCAGCTGGGGGGTTGAAGCTTTCTTT
TRBV19	TRBJ1-1	-	-	CASSIGQNTEAFF	TGTGCCAGTAGTATAGGACAGAACACTGAAGCTTTCTTT
TRBV3-1/TRBV3-2	TRBJ1-1	TRBD1	-	CASSQKQGAGTEAFF	TGTGCCAGCAGCCAGAAACAGGGGGCCGGGACTGAAGCTTTCTTT
TRBV10-1	TRBJ2-1	TRBD2	-	CASSEAGGALGEQFF	TGCGCCAGCAGTGAGGCGGGGGGGGCCTTGGGTGAGCAGTTCTTC
TRBV10-2	TRBJ1-1	TRBD1	-	CADRDRGLSFGEAFF	TGCGCCGACCGGGACAGGGGGCTTTCGTTCGGTGAAGCTTTCTTT
TRBV28	TRBJ1-1	TRBD1	-	CATWDRNTEAFF	TGTGCCACTTGGGACAGGAACACTGAAGCTTTCTTT
TRBV5-8	TRBJ1-2	-	-	CASSVTDGVCGYTF	TGTGCCAGCAGCGTAACCGACGGGGTTTGTGGCTACACCTTC
TRBV15	TRBJ1-5	-	-	CATRTGYGQPQHF	TGTGCCACCAGAACGGGGTACGGGCAGCCCCAGCATTTT
TRBV5-6	TRBJ1-2	-	-	CASSPSRFFYGYTF	TGTGCCAGCAGCCCATCCAGGTTTTTCTATGGCTACACCTTC
TRBV4-1	TRBJ2-7	TRBD2	-	CASSHPAGGPLEQYF	TGCGCCAGCAGCCATCCAGCGGGGGGGCCTCTCGAGCAGTACTTC
TRBV19	TRBJ2-5	TRBD2	-	CASSIDLSLAGEETQYF	TGTGCCAGTAGTATAGATCTGTCCCTAGCGGGGGAAGAGACCCAGTACTTC
TRBV15	TRBJ2-7	-	-	CATSRDKTGLSSYEQYF	TGTGCCACCAGCAGAGATAAGACAGGCCTGAGTTCCTACGAGCAGTACTTC
TRBV6-5	TRBJ2-6	TRBD1	-	CASSPDRAGANVLTF	TGTGCCAGCAGTCCGGACAGGGCTGGGGCCAACGTCCTGACTTTC
TRBV6-1	TRBJ1-3	TRBD1	-	CASSEAPRGSGNTIYF	TGTGCCAGCAGTGAAGCACCCAGGGGGTCTGGAAACACCATATATTTT
TRBV3-1/TRBV3-2	TRBJ2-1	TRBD1	-	CASSQDQKDRAYNEQFF	TGTGCCAGCAGCCAAGATCAAAAGGACAGGGCCTACAATGAGCAGTTCTTC
TRBV2	TRBJ2-1	-	-	CASTSEQFF	TGTGCCAGCACTAGTGAGCAGTTCTTC
TRBV6-4	TRBJ2-3	TRBD1	-	CASSDGQGSTDTQYF	TGTGCCAGCAGTGACGGACAGGGATCGACAGATACGCAGTATTTT
TRBV7-2	TRBJ2-3	-	once	CASSPSGIARGTDTQYF	TGTGCCAGCAGCCCCTCCGGGATAGCAAGGGGCACAGATACGCAGTATTTT
TRBV6-5	TRBJ2-2	-	-	CASLRGNTGELFF	TGTGCCAGCCTCAGGGGGAACACCGGGGAGCTGTTTTTT
TRBV27	TRBJ1-4	-	-	CASRHTPRDEKLFF	TGTGCCAGCAGGCACACGCCACGGGATGAAAAACTGTTTTTT
TRBV5-1	TRBJ1-2	-	-	CASSLVGSGYTF	TGCGCCAGCAGCTTGGTGGGCAGTGGCTACACCTTC
TRBV7-9	TRBJ1-5	TRBD1	-	CASSLGTGNSNQPQHF	TGTGCCAGCAGCTTAGGGACAGGAAATAGCAATCAGCCCCAGCATTTT